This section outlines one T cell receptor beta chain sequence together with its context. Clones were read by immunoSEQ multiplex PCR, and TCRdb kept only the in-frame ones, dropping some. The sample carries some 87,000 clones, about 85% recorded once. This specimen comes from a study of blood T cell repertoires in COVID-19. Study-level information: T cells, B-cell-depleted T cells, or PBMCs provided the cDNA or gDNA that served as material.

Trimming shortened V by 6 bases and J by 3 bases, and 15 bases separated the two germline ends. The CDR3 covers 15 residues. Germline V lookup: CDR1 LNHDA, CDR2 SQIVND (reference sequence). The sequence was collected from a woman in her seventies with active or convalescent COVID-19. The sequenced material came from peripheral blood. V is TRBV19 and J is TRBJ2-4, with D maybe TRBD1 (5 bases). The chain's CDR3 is CASRPWTDNKNIQYF. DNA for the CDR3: TGTGCCAGTAGGCCCTGGACGGACAACAAAAACATTCAGTACTTC.